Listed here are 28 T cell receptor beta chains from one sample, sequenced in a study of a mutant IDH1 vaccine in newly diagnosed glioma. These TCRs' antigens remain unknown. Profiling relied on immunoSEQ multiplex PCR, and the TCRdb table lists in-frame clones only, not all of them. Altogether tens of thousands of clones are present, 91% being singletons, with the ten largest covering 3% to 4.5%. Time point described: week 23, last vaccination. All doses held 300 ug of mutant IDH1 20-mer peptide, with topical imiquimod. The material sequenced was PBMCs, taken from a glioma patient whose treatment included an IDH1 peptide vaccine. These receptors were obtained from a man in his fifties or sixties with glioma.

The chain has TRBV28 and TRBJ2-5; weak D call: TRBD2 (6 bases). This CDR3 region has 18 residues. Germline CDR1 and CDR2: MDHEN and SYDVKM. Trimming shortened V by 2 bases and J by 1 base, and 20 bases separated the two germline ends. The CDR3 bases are TGTGCCAGCAGTTTAACCCGGGGGACTGTAGGTTCCCAAGAGACCCAGTACTTC. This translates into CASSLTRGTVGSQETQYF.

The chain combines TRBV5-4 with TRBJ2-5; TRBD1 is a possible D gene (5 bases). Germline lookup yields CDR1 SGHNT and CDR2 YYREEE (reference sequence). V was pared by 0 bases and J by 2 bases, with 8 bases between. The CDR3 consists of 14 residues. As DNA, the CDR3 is TGTGCCAGCAGCTTGGAAAGACAGCAAGAGACCCAGTACTTC. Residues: CASSLERQQETQYF. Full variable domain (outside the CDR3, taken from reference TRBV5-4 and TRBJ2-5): ETGVTQSPTHLIKTRGQQVTLRCSSQSGHNTVSWYQQALGQGPQFIFQYYREEENGRGNFPPRFSGLQFPNYSSELNVNALELDDSALYLCASSLERQQETQYFGPGTRLLVL.

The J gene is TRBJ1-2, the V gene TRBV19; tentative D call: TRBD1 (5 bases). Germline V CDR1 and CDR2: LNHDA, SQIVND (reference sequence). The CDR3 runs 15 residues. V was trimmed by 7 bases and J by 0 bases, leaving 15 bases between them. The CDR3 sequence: CASMDGQASNYGYTF. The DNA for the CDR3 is TGTGCCAGTATGGACGGACAAGCCTCTAACTATGGCTACACCTTC.

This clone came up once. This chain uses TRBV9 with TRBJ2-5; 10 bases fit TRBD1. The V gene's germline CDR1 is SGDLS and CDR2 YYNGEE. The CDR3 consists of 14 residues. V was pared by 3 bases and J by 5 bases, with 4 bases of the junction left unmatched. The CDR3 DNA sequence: TGTGCCAGCAGCGCGACAGGGGGCTTCGAGACCCAGTACTTC. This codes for CASSATGGFETQYF.

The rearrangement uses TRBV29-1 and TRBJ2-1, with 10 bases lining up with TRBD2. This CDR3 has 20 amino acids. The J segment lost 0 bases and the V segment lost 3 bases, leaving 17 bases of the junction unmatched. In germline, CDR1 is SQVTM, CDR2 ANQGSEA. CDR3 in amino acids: CSVDPRIGQTSGDSYNEQFF. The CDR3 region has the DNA TGCAGCGTTGATCCCCGAATAGGGCAAACTAGCGGGGACTCCTACAATGAGCAGTTCTTC.

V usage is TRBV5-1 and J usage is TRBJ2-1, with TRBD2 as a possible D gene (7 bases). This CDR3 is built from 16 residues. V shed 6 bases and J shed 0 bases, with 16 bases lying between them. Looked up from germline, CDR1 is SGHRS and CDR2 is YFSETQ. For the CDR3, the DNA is TGCGCCAGCATGATGGGGGGCGGGAGCTCCTACAATGAGCAGTTCTTC. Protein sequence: CASMMGGGSSYNEQFF.

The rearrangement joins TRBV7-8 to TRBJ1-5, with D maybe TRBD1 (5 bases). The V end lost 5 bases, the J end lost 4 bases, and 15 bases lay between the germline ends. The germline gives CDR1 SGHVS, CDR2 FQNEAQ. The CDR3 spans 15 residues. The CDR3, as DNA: TGTGCCAGCAGCGTAGGACGGACACGGAATCAGCCCCAGCATTTT. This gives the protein CASSVGRTRNQPQHF.

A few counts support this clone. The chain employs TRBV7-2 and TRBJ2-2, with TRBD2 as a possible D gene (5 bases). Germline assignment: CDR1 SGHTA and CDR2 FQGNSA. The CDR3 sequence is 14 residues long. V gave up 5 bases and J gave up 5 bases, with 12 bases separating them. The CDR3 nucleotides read TGTGCCAGCAGCCCAACTAGGAGAACCGGGGAGCTGTTTTTT. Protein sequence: CASSPTRRTGELFF.

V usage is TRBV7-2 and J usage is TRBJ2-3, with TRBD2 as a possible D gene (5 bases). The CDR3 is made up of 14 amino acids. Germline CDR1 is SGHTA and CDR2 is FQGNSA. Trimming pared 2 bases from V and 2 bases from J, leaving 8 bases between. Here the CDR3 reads CASSLWESTDTQYF. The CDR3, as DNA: TGTGCCAGCAGCTTATGGGAGTCCACAGATACGCAGTATTTT.

The CDR3 spells CAWKRSLFDGYTF. The CDR3 nucleotides read TGTGCCTGGAAGCGGTCCCTTTTTGATGGCTACACCTTC. The rearrangement joins TRBV30 to TRBJ1-2; no firm D call. V was clipped by 4 bases and J by 6 bases, with 15 bases between them. Per the germline V gene, CDR1 is GTSNPN and CDR2 is SVGIG (reference sequence). The CDR3 consists of 13 residues. The full variable domain, with the rest looked up from reference TRBV30 and TRBJ1-2, is SQTIHQWPATLVQPVGSPLSLECTVEGTSNPNLYWYRQAAGRGLQLLFYSVGIGQISSEVPQNLSASRPQDRQFILSSKKLLLSDSGFYLCAWKRSLFDGYTFGSGTRLTVV.

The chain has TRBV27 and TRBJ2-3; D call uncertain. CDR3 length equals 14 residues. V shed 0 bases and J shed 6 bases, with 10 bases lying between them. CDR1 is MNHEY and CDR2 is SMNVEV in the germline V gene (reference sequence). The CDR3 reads CASSLSRIRDTQYF. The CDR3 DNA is TGTGCCAGCAGTTTATCCCGCATCCGGGATACGCAGTATTTT.

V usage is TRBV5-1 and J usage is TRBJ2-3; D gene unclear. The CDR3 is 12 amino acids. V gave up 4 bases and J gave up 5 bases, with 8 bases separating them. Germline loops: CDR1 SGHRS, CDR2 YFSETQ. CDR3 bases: TGCGCCAGCAGCCCATTCGGAGATACGCAGTATTTT. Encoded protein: CASSPFGDTQYF.

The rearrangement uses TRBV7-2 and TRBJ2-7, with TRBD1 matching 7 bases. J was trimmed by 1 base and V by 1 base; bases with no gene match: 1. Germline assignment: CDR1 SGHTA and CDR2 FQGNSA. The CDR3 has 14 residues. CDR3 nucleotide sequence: TGTGCCAGCAGCTTAGAGACAGGGTCCTACGAGCAGTACTTC. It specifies CASSLETGSYEQYF.

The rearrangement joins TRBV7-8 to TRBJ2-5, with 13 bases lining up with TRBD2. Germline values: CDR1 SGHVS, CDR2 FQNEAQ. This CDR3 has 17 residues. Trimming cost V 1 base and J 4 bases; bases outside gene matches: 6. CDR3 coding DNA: TGTGCCAGCAGCTTAGGAGGGAGACTAGCGGGGGGAGAGACCCAGTACTTC. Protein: CASSLGGRLAGGETQYF.

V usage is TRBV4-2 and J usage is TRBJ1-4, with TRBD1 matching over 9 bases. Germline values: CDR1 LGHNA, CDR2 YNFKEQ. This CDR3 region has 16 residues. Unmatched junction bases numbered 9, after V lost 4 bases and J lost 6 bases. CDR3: CASSPLEQGAHEKLFF. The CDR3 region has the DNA TGTGCCAGCAGCCCTCTAGAACAGGGGGCGCATGAAAAACTGTTTTTT.

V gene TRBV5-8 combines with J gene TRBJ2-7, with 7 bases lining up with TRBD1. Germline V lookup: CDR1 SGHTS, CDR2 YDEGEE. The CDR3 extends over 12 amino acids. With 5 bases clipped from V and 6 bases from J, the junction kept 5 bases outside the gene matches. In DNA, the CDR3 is TGTGCCAGCAGGAGTCAGGGGGTCGAGCAGTACTTC. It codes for CASRSQGVEQYF.

Here the CDR3 DNA reads TGTGCCAGCGGACACACCGGGGAGCTGTTTTTT. Protein product: CASGHTGELFF. This sequence joins TRBV27 and TRBJ2-2, with D hard to call. Trimming cost V 8 bases and J 3 bases, with 4 bases left between them. This CDR3 region has 11 residues. Germline CDR1 and CDR2: MNHEY and SMNVEV (reference sequence).

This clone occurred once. The CDR3 sequence is CASSHRVGNEQFF. The CDR3 region has the DNA TGTGCCAGTAGTCACAGGGTAGGCAATGAGCAGTTCTTC. The chain links TRBV19 to TRBJ2-1, with D possibly being TRBD1 (6 bases). The germline V and J ends were trimmed by 5 bases and 6 bases, with 11 bases remaining between them. Germline CDR1 LNHDA, CDR2 SQIVND (reference sequence). This CDR3 has 13 amino acids.

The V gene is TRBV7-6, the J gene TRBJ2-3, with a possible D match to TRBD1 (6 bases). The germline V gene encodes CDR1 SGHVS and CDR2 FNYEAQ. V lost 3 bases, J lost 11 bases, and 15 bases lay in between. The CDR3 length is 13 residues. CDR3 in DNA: TGTGCCAGCAGCTTCTCCGGGACCAGGGGGCAGTATTTT. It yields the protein CASSFSGTRGQYF.

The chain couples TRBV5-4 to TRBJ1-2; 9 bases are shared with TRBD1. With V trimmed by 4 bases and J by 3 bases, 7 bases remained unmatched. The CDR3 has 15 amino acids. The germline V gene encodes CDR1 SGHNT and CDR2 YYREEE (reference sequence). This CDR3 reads CASSATGGEYYGYTF. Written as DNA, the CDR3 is TGTGCCAGCAGCGCTACAGGGGGCGAATACTATGGCTACACCTTC.

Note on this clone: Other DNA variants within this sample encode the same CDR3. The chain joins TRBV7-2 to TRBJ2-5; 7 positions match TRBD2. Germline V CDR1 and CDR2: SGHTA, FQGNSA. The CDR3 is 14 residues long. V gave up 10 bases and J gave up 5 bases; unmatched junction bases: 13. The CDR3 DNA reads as TGTGCCAACTCCAGGTGGGGGGGGACGGAGACCCAGTACTTC. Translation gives CANSRWGGTETQYF.

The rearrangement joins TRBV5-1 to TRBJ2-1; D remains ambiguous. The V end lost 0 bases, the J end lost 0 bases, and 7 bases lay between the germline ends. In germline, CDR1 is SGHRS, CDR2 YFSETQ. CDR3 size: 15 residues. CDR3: CASSLGRSSYNEQFF. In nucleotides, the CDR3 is TGCGCCAGCAGCTTGGGCCGGAGCTCCTACAATGAGCAGTTCTTC. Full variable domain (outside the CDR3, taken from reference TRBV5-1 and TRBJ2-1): KAGVTQTPRYLIKTRGQQVTLSCSPISGHRSVSWYQQTPGQGLQFLFEYFSETQRNKGNFPGRFSGRQFSNSRSEMNVSTLELGDSALYLCASSLGRSSYNEQFFGPGTRLTVL.

Written as DNA, the CDR3 is TGTGCCAGCAGCCCAGCGGGAGGAACGTACAATGAGCAGTTCTTC. This codes for CASSPAGGTYNEQFF. The chain recombines TRBV2 with TRBJ2-1; 9 nucleotides align to TRBD2. Germline CDR1 SNHLY, CDR2 FYNNEI. With V trimmed by 6 bases and J by 4 bases, 7 bases remained unmatched. The CDR3 is 15 amino acids.

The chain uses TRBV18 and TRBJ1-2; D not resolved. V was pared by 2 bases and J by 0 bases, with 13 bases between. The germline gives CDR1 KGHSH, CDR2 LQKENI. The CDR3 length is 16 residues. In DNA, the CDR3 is TGTGCCAGCTCACCAGGAACGAATCTAGCTAACTATGGCTACACCTTC. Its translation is CASSPGTNLANYGYTF.

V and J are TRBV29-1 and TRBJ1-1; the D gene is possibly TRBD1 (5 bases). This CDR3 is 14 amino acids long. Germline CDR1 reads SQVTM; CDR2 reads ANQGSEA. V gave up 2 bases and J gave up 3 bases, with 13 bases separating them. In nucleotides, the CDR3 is TGCAGCGTTGAAACGTGGGGGGGAGACACTGAAGCTTTCTTT. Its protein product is CSVETWGGDTEAFF.

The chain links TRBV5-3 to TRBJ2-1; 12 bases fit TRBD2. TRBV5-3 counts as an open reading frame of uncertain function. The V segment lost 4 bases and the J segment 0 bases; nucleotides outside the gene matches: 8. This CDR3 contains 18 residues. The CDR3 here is CARSLTSGRPSSYNEQFF. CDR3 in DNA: TGTGCCAGAAGCCTAACTAGCGGGAGGCCGAGCTCCTACAATGAGCAGTTCTTC.

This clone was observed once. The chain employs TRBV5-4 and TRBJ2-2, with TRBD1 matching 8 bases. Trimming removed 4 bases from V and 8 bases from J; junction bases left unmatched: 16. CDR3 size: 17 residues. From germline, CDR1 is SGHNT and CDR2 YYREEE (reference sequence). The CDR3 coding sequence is TGTGCCAGCAGCCTAAACTCGGGACAGGTCACCAGAGGGGAGCTGTTTTTT. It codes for CASSLNSGQVTRGELFF.

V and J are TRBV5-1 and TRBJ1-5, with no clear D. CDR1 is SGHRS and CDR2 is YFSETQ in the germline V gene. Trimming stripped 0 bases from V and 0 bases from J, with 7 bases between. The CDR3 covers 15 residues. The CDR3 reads CASSLGLNSNQPQHF. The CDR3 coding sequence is TGCGCCAGCAGCTTGGGACTAAATAGCAATCAGCCCCAGCATTTT.